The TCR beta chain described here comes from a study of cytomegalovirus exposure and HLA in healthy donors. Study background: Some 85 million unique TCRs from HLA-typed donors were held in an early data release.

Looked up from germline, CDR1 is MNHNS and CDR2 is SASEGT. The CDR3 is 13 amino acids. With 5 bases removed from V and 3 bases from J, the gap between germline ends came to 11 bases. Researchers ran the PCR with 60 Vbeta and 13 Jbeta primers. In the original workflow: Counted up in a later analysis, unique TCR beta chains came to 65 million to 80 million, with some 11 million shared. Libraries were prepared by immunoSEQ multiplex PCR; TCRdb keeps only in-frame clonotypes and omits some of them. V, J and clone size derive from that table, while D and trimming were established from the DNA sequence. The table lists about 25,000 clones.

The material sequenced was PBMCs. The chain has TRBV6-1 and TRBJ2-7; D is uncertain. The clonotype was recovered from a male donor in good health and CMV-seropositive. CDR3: CASSWALSYEQYF. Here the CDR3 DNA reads TGTGCCAGCAGTTGGGCCTTAAGCTACGAGCAGTACTTC.